This T cell receptor (beta chain) was observed in a study of T cell responses to AZD1222 COVID-19 vaccine. Whole-study results and caveats: Of the AZD1222 recipients, only five or six were seropositive at baseline. A mostly white British donor set with more females was recruited, and clonal diversity was possibly underestimated.

Note on this clone: Its antigen is currently unknown.

Sequenced by immunoSEQ multiplex PCR; TCRdb stores in-frame clones only, minus some. The sample records about 150,000 clones, around 87% being singletons. The CDR3 extends over 13 amino acids. The V gene end was trimmed by 7 bases and the J gene end by 3 bases; junction bases not matched to a gene: 6. Germline lookup yields CDR1 SQVTM and CDR2 ANQGSEA. The material sequenced was peripheral blood, taken 28 days after the second AZD1222 dose. This TCR was sampled from an adult who received the AZD1222 COVID-19 vaccine. The chain has TRBV29-1 and TRBJ2-1, with 7 bases aligning to TRBD1. The CDR3 bases are TGCAGCGCTAAGACAGGGTTCTACAATGAGCAGTTCTTC. This codes for CSAKTGFYNEQFF.